One sample yielded the 28 T cell receptor beta chains listed below, sequenced in a study of post-analysis software for immune sequencing data. Study observations and caveats: Comparison of patients with controls showed 4 to 6 TRBV segments more frequent in patients, TRBV5-6, TRBV5-1 and TRBV20-1 among them.

These receptors have no known antigen. Carried by the TCR beta cDNA libraries were unique molecular identifiers. TCRdb itself ran the PCR reads through MiXCR, one entry per CDR3 protein. The sample has under 650,000 distinct CDR3 sequences, roughly 46% seen once. The specimen sequenced was blood. Every receptor here comes from a girl aged 5 to 17 with multiple sclerosis.

This clonotype was detected only a few times. This rearrangement joins TRBV6-2 or TRBV6-3 to TRBJ2-5, with 7 bases aligning to TRBD2. Trimming took 1 base from V and 11 from J; bases not matched to a gene: 4. This CDR3 is 12 amino acids long. Germline loops: CDR1 MNHEY, CDR2 SVGEGT. The CDR3 DNA follows: TGTGCCAGCAGTTACTTAGCGCGGGAGCAGTACTTC. This gives the protein CASSYLAREQYF.

The chain links TRBV20-1 to TRBJ2-1; 8 bases map to TRBD2. V trimming: 5 bases; J trimming: 8 bases; junction bases outside the gene matches: 8. This CDR3 contains 13 residues. CDR1 and CDR2 (germline): DFQATT, SNEGSKA (reference sequence). The CDR3 loop reads CSAGGTRVHEQFF. DNA of the CDR3: TGCAGTGCTGGAGGGACTAGGGTACATGAGCAGTTCTTC.

The rearrangement uses TRBV2 and TRBJ2-7, with D possibly matching TRBD1 (6 bases). The CDR3 has 16 amino acids. The germline CDR1 and CDR2 sequences are SNHLY and FYNNEI. Trimming took 7 bases from V and 3 from J, leaving 22 bases between them. The DNA for the CDR3 is TGTGCCAGCAATAAACAGGGAAGGACACAACACTACGAGCAGTACTTC. Its translation: CASNKQGRTQHYEQYF.

The chain couples TRBV5-1 to TRBJ2-3, with 7 bases lining up with TRBD1. The CDR3 runs 16 residues. V trimming: 0 bases; J trimming: 4 bases; junction bases outside the gene matches: 8. Germline values: CDR1 SGHRS, CDR2 YFSETQ. The CDR3 sequence is CASSLADRADADTQYF. Here the CDR3 DNA reads TGCGCCAGCAGCTTGGCCGACAGGGCGGACGCAGATACGCAGTATTTT.

This clonotype turned up a few times. CDR3 loop: CSVLGAKNTEAFF. The CDR3 coding sequence is TGCAGCGTCCTTGGAGCGAAGAACACTGAAGCTTTCTTT. V usage is TRBV29-1 and J usage is TRBJ1-1, with D unclear. This CDR3 region has 13 residues. V gave up 6 bases and J gave up 1 base, with 12 bases separating them. CDR1 is SQVTM, CDR2 ANQGSEA, per germline.

The J gene is TRBJ2-3, the V gene TRBV20-1, with TRBD2 as a possible D gene (5 bases). The CDR3 extends over 13 amino acids. Trimming stripped 7 bases from V and 3 bases from J, with 14 bases between. Looked up from germline, CDR1 is DFQATT and CDR2 is SNEGSKA (reference sequence). CDR3 protein: CSGGPGGTDTQYF. The CDR3 nucleotides read TGCAGTGGAGGGCCTGGTGGTACAGATACGCAGTATTTT.

This clonotype has more than one count but fewer than ten. The genes are TRBV7-8 and TRBJ2-3, with TRBD2 matching 14 bases. With V trimmed by 2 bases and J by 5 bases, 6 bases remained unmatched. This CDR3 is built from 17 residues. From germline, CDR1 is SGHVS and CDR2 FQNEAQ. The chain's CDR3 is CASSLSTSGGAEDTQYF. The CDR3 bases are TGTGCCAGCAGCTTATCGACTAGCGGGGGGGCAGAAGATACGCAGTATTTT.

Written as DNA, the CDR3 is TGTGCCAGCAGTCTGGGACACCTACAGGGCTACACCTTC. Protein product: CASSLGHLQGYTF. This chain uses TRBV6-5 with TRBJ1-2; a possible D gene is TRBD1 (6 bases). Germline CDR1 reads MNHEY; CDR2 reads SVGAGI. This CDR3 has 13 amino acids. V lost 5 bases to trimming and J lost 8 bases, with 15 bases between them.

A few counts support this clonotype. This rearrangement joins TRBV12-3 or TRBV12-4 to TRBJ1-2; 10 bases fit TRBD1. The CDR3 sequence is 15 residues long. The V segment lost 3 bases and the J segment 7 bases; nucleotides outside the gene matches: 8. CDR3 nucleotide sequence: TGTGCCAGCAGTTTTACCGGGACAGGGGACGGTGGCTACACCTTC. Residues: CASSFTGTGDGGYTF.

This chain connects TRBV20-1 to TRBJ2-1; D gene unclear. V was clipped by 7 bases and J by 6 bases, with 10 bases between them. Germline V CDR1 and CDR2: DFQATT, SNEGSKA (reference sequence). This CDR3 has 11 amino acids. Here the CDR3 reads CSEIYRNEQFF. Here the CDR3 DNA reads TGCAGTGAGATCTACCGCAATGAGCAGTTCTTC.

This chain uses TRBV11-2 with TRBJ2-1, with TRBD2 matching 8 bases. Germline V CDR1 and CDR2: SGHAT, FQNNGV. This CDR3 is 17 amino acids long. With V trimmed by 5 bases and J by 9 bases, 18 bases remained unmatched. CDR3 sequence: CASSPGGAAAVVGEQFF. The CDR3 region has the DNA TGTGCCAGCAGCCCCGGGGGGGCTGCCGCTGTAGTAGGTGAGCAGTTCTTC.

The V and J genes are TRBV5-1 and TRBJ2-1; 7 nucleotides line up with TRBD2. The CDR3 consists of 16 residues. Per the germline V gene, CDR1 is SGHRS and CDR2 is YFSETQ. V gave up 5 bases and J gave up 0 bases; unmatched junction bases: 8. The CDR3: CASSILPGGSYNEQFF. Written as DNA, the CDR3 is TGCGCCAGCAGTATCCTCCCGGGGGGCTCCTACAATGAGCAGTTCTTC. The full variable domain, rest sourced from reference TRBV5-1 and TRBJ2-1, is KAGVTQTPRYLIKTRGQQVTLSCSPISGHRSVSWYQQTPGQGLQFLFEYFSETQRNKGNFPGRFSGRQFSNSRSEMNVSTLELGDSALYLCASSILPGGSYNEQFFGPGTRLTVL.

The chain links TRBV6-5 to TRBJ1-1, with a possible D match to TRBD1 (5 bases). V was clipped by 7 bases and J by 1 base, with 16 bases between them. CDR1 is MNHEY, CDR2 SVGAGI, per germline. This CDR3 comprises 15 residues. The CDR3 region has the DNA TGTGCCAGCACTCTCAGGGCCAGTTGGAACACTGAAGCTTTCTTT. Its protein product is CASTLRASWNTEAFF.

Only a few counts were recorded for this clonotype. This chain joins TRBV27 and TRBJ2-7; 11 bases agree with TRBD1. Germline CDR1 and CDR2: MNHEY and SMNVEV (reference sequence). The ends lost 8 bases at V and 1 base at J; junction bases unmatched: 1. The CDR3 sequence is 13 residues long. The CDR3 region is CASRDRGSYEQYF. The CDR3 DNA sequence: TGTGCCAGCCGGGACAGGGGGTCCTACGAGCAGTACTTC.

The V and J genes are TRBV12-3 or TRBV12-4 and TRBJ2-4; D gene ambiguous. This CDR3 comprises 14 residues. V was trimmed by 3 bases and J by 1 base, leaving 7 bases between them. The chain's CDR3 is CASSFRAAKNIQYF. DNA of the CDR3: TGTGCCAGCAGTTTTAGGGCTGCCAAAAACATTCAGTACTTC.

This clonotype was picked up a small number of times. J is TRBJ2-5 and V is TRBV6-5; D might be TRBD1 (5 bases). This CDR3 has 14 residues. Trimming left V 0 bases short and J 4 bases short, with 9 bases between. CDR1 and CDR2 from the germline V gene are MNHEY and SVGAGI. This CDR3 is CASSYSLQGETQYF. CDR3 bases: TGTGCCAGCAGTTACTCGCTGCAGGGAGAGACCCAGTACTTC.

CDR3 region: CASSLSSGMGYGYTF. CDR3 sequence (DNA): TGTGCCAGCAGCTTAAGTTCAGGAATGGGCTATGGCTACACCTTC. The V gene is TRBV11-3, the J gene TRBJ1-2; D not certain. Germline V gene lookup returns CDR1 SGHNT and CDR2 YENEEA. V was clipped by 2 bases and J by 4 bases, with 14 bases between them. The CDR3 loop spans 15 amino acids.

The CDR3 here is CASSLAGRPTEAFF. In nucleotides, the CDR3 is TGCGCCAGCAGCTTGGCCGGACGCCCCACTGAAGCTTTCTTT. The rearrangement joins TRBV5-1 to TRBJ1-1; D remains unclear. The ends were cut back, 0 bases at V and 4 bases at J, with 10 bases in the middle. CDR1 is SGHRS and CDR2 is YFSETQ in the germline V gene. This CDR3 has 14 residues.

J is TRBJ2-7 and V is TRBV6-2 or TRBV6-3; a weak D match, TRBD2 (5 bases). This CDR3 contains 15 residues. V was trimmed by 2 bases and J by 2 bases, leaving 13 bases between them. The germline CDR1 and CDR2 sequences are MNHEY and SVGEGT. The chain's CDR3 is CASSYNGGSTYEQYF. For the CDR3, the DNA is TGTGCCAGCAGTTACAATGGCGGGTCGACCTACGAGCAGTACTTC.

Here the CDR3 reads CAISRIQGDEQFF. CDR3 nucleotides: TGTGCCATCAGTCGAATACAGGGTGATGAGCAGTTCTTC. The rearrangement joins TRBV10-3 to TRBJ2-1, with D maybe TRBD1 (6 bases). This CDR3 is 13 amino acids long. From germline, CDR1 is ENHRY and CDR2 SYGVKD. Trimming shortened V by 5 bases and J by 8 bases, and 13 bases separated the two germline ends.

This clonotype was picked up a small number of times. The J gene is TRBJ1-2, the V gene TRBV7-2, with 8 nucleotides matching TRBD1. The V gene end was trimmed by 1 base and the J gene end by 5 bases; junction bases not matched to a gene: 6. Germline CDR1 is SGHTA and CDR2 is FQGNSA. The CDR3 totals 15 residues. Here the CDR3 reads CASSLVPRTGYGYTF. The CDR3 coding sequence is TGTGCCAGCAGCTTAGTTCCGAGGACAGGGTATGGCTACACCTTC.

In this sample, this clonotype turned up a few times. The J gene is TRBJ1-1, the V gene TRBV12-3 or TRBV12-4; D unresolved. V gave up 3 bases and J gave up 4 bases, with 15 bases separating them. This CDR3 has 15 residues. CDR3 residues: CASSFVEGLATEAFF. CDR3 nucleotides: TGTGCCAGCAGTTTTGTCGAGGGTTTGGCCACTGAAGCTTTCTTT.

J is TRBJ2-1 and V is TRBV7-3; possibly TRBD2 for D (6 bases). Germline CDR1 SGHTA, CDR2 FQGTGA. The length of the CDR3 is 13 residues. V was pared by 5 bases and J by 10 bases, with 15 bases between. The CDR3 here is CASSPGTGIEQFF. CDR3 nucleotides: TGTGCCAGCAGCCCCGGGACTGGAATCGAGCAGTTCTTC.

The CDR3 DNA reads as TGTGCCAGCAGCTTACGACCCTGGGACGGGAACTATGGCTACACCTTC. Amino acid sequence: CASSLRPWDGNYGYTF. The chain carries TRBV5-6 and TRBJ1-2; possible D gene TRBD1, 5 bases. V was shortened by 2 bases and J by 2 bases, with 16 bases between the two germline ends. CDR1 and CDR2 from the germline V gene are SGHDT and YYEEEE. CDR3 length: 16 residues.

The V gene is TRBV20-1, the J gene TRBJ2-5, with a weak D call TRBD2 (6 bases). This CDR3 region has 13 residues. Germline CDR1 DFQATT, CDR2 SNEGSKA (reference sequence). Deletions cut 7 bases from V and 7 bases from J, with 19 bases between. In DNA form, the CDR3 reads TGCAGTGTTAGTGGGAGGAGGGTGGGGACCCAGTACTTC. Amino acid sequence: CSVSGRRVGTQYF.

This chain's CDR3 is CASSFFTSGSYEQYF. The CDR3 DNA is TGCGCCAGCAGCTTTTTCACCAGCGGGAGTTACGAGCAGTACTTC. This chain joins TRBV5-1 and TRBJ2-7; 8 bases are shared with TRBD2. Unmatched junction bases numbered 8, after V lost 2 bases and J lost 4 bases. CDR1 and CDR2 (germline): SGHRS, YFSETQ. This CDR3 spans 15 amino acids.

This chain links TRBV20-1 with TRBJ1-5; 7 nucleotides align to TRBD1. Per the germline V gene, CDR1 is DFQATT and CDR2 is SNEGSKA (reference sequence). Unmatched junction bases numbered 6, after V lost 0 bases and J lost 4 bases. CDR3 size: 15 residues. In DNA form, the CDR3 reads TGCAGTGCTAGAGACCCCGGGACAGAGAATCAGCCCCAGCATTTT. It yields the protein CSARDPGTENQPQHF.

A note on this clonotype: The junction departs from germline at one end; a sequencing error may be responsible. The chain combines TRBV29-1 with TRBJ2-1, with 7 bases identical to TRBD2. The CDR3 has 12 residues. Germline V gene lookup returns CDR1 SQVTM and CDR2 ANQGSEA. Here the CDR3 reads CSAPRDYNEQSF. The CDR3 DNA follows: TGCAGCGCGCCCAGGGACTACAATGAGCAGTCCTTC.